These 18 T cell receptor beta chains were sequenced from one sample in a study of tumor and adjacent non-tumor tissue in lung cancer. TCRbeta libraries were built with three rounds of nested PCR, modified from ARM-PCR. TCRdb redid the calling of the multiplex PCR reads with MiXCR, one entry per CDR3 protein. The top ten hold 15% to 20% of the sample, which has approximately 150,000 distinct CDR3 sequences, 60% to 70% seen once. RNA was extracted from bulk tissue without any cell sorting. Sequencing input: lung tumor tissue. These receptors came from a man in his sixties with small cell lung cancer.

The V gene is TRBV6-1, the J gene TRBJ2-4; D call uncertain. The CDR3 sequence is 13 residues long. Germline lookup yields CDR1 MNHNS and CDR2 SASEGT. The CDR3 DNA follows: TGTGCATCCCCGGACGACATCAAAAACATTCAGTACTTC. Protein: CASPDDIKNIQYF.

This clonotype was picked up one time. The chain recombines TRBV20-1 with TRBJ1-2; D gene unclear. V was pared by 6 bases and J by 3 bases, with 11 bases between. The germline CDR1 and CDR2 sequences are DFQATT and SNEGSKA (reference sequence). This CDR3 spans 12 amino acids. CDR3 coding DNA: TGCAGTGCCACCCCCCTGCACTATGGCTACACCTTC. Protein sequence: CSATPLHYGYTF.

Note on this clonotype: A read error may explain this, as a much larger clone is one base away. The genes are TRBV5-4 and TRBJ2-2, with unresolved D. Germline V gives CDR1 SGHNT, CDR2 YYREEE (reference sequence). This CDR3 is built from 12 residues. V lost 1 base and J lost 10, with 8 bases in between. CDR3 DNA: TGTGCCAGCAGCTTGCTGTCCGAGGAGCTGTTTTTT. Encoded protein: CASSLLSEELFF.

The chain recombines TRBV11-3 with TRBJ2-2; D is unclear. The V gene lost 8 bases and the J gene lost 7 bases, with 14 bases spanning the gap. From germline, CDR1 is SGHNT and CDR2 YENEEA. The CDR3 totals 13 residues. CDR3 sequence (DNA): TGTGCCAGCGACTTAGGAACCGGCGGGGAGCTGTTTTTT. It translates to CASDLGTGGELFF.

The chain's CDR3 is CSASRLTGEGEQFF. CDR3 coding DNA: TGCAGTGCTAGTAGGCTAACGGGAGAGGGTGAGCAGTTCTTC. The chain combines TRBV20-1 with TRBJ2-1, with D possibly matching TRBD2 (6 bases). V lost 3 bases, J lost 9 bases, and 18 bases lay in between. Germline V gene lookup returns CDR1 DFQATT and CDR2 SNEGSKA (reference sequence). The CDR3 is 14 amino acids.

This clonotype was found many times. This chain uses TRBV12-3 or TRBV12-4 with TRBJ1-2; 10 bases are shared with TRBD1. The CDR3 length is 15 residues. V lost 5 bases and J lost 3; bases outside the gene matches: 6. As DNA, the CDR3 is TGTGCCAGCAGTCCCATGACAGGGGGCCACTATGGCTACACCTTC. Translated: CASSPMTGGHYGYTF.

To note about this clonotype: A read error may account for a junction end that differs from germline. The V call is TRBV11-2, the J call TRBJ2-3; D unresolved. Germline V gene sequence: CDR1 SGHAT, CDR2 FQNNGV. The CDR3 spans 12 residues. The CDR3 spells CASSLDGFTLYF. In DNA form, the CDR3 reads TGTGCCAGCAGCCTAGATGGTTTTACGCTGTATTTT.

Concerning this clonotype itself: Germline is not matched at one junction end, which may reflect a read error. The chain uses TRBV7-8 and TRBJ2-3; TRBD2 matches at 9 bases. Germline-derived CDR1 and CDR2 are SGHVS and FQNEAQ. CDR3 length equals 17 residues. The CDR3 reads CASSLELSGTSTGTQYF. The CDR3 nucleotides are TGTGCCAGCAGCTTAGAGCTTAGCGGGACTAGCACAGGTACGCAGTATTTT.

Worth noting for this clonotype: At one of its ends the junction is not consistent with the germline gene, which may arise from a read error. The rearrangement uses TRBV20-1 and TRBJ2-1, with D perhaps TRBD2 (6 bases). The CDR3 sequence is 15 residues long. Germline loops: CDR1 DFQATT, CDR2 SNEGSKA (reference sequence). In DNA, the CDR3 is TGCAGTGCTAGTAGAATAGCGGAGGCCTACTATGAGCAGTTCTTC. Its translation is CSASRIAEAYYEQFF.

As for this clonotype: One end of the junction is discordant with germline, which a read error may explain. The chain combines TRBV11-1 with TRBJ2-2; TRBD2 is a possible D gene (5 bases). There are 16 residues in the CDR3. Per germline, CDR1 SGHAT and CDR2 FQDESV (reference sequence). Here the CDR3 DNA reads TGTGCCAGCAGCTCCCGGGATAGGGTAGACACCGGGGAGCTGCTTTTT. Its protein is CASSSRDRVDTGELLF.

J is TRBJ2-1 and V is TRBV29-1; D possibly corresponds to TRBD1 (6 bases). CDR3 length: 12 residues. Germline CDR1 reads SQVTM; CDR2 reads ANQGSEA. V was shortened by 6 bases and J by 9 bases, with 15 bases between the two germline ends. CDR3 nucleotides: TGCAGCGTGTGCGAGGGGGTCATTGAGCAGTTCTTC. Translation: CSVCEGVIEQFF.

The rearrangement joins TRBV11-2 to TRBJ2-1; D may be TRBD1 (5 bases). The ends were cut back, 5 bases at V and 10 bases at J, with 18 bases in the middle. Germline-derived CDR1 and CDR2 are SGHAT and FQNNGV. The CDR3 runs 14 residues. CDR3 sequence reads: CASSDGAGNREQFF. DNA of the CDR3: TGTGCCAGCAGCGATGGGGCAGGGAACCGCGAGCAGTTCTTC. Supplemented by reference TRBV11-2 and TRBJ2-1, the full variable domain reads EAGVAQSPRYKIIEKRQSVAFWCNPISGHATLYWYQQILGQGPKLLIQFQNNGVVDDSQLPKDRFSAERLKGVDSTLKIQPAKLEDSAVYLCASSDGAGNREQFFGPGTRLTVL.

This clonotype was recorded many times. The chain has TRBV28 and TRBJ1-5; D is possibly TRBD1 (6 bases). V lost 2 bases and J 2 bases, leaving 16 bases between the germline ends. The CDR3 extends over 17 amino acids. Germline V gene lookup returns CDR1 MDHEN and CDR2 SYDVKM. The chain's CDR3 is CASSLGFGGAGNQPQHF. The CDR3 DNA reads TGTGCCAGCAGTTTAGGGTTTGGGGGGGCCGGCAATCAGCCCCAGCATTTT.

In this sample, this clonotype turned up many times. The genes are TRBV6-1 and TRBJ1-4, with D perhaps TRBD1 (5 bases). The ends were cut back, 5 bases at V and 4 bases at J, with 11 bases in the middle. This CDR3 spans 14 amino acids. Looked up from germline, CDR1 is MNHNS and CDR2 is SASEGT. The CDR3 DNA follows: TGTGCCAGCAGTCCCGGGACTCATAATGAAAAACTGTTTTTT. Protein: CASSPGTHNEKLFF.

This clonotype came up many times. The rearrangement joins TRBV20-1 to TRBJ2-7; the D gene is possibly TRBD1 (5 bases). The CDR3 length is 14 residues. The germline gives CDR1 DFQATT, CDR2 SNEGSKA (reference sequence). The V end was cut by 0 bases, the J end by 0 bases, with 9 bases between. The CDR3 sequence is CSARDQQVSYEQYF. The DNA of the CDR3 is TGCAGTGCTAGAGATCAACAGGTCTCCTACGAGCAGTACTTC.

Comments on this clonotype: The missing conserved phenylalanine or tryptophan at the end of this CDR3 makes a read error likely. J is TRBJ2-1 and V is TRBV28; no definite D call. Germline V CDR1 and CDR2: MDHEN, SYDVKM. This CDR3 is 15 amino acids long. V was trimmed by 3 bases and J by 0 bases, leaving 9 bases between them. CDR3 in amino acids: CASSFESSSYNEQFL. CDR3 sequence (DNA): TGTGCCAGCAGTTTCGAATCGAGCTCCTACAATGAGCAGTTCCTC.

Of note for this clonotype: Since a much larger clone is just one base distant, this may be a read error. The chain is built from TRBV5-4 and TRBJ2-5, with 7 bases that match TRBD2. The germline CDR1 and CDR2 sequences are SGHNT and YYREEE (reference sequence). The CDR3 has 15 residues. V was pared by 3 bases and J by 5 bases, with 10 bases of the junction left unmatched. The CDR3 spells CASSSARTSTETQYF. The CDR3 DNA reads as TGTGCCAGCAGCTCGGCAAGGACTAGTACGGAGACCCAGTACTTC.

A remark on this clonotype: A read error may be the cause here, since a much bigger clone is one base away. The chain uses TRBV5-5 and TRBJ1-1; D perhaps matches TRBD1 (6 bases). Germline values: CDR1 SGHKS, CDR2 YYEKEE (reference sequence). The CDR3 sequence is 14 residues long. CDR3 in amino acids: CASSRGQVNTEALF. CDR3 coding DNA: TGTGCCAGCAGCAGGGGACAAGTAAACACTGAAGCTTTATTT.